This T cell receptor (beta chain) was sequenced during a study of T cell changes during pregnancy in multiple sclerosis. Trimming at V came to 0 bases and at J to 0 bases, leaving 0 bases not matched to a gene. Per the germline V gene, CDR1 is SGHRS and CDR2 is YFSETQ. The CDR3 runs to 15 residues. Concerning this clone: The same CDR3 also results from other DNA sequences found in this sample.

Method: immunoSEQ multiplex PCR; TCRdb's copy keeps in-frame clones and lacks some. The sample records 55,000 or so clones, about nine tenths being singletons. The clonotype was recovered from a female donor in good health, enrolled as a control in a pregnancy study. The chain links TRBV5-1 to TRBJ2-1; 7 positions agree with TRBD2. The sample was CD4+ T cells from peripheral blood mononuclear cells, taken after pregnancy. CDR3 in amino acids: CASSLGGSSYNEQFF. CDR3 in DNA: TGCGCCAGCAGCTTGGGCGGGAGCTCCTACAATGAGCAGTTCTTC.